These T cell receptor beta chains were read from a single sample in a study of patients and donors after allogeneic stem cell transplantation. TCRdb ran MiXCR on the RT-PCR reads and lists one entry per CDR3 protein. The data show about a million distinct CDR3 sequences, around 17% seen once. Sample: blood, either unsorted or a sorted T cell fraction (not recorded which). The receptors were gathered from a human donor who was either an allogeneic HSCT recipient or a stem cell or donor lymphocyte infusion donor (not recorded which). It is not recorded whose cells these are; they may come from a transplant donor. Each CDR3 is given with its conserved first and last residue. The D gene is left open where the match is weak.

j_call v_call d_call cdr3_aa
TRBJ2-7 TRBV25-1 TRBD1 CASSDSDRADSWGEQYF
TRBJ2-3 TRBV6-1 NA CASRSLGTGKRTDTQYF
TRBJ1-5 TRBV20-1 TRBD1 CSAIDRVSNQPQHF
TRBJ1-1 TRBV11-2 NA CASSLTWGGNTEAFF
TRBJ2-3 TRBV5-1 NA CASSLAWAADTQYF
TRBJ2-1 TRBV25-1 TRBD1 CASSEGTGAYNEQFF
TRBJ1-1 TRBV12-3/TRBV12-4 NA CASSLSWDGVPVFF
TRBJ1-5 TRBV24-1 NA CATSDSGIRNQPQHF
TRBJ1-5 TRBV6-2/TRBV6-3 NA CASNQILNQPQHF
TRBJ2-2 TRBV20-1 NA CSARKGGHTGELFF
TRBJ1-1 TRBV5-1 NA CASSLWEGNTEAFF
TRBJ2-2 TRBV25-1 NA CASSDFGLNTGELFF
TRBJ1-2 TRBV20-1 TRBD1 CSALRGLGYTF
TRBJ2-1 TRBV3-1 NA CASSHNRVNEQFF
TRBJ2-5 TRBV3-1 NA CASSQDKGIQETQYF
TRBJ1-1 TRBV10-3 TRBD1 CAISELGTGRTEAFF
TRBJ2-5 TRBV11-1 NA CASSLGFSYQETQYF